Sequencing of this T cell receptor beta chain was carried out in a study of CD8 T cells in Susac syndrome. CDR1 and CDR2 (germline): MNHNY, SVGAGI (reference sequence). The CDR3 loop spans 14 amino acids. V dropped 7 bases and J dropped 6; count of bases not matched to a gene: 4. The healthy controls were matched to patients by age and sex. The TEMRA cells underwent FACS enrichment, while the CD8+ and CD4+ T cells underwent negative isolation. The RNA input was about 0.5 to 1 ug, and it was reverse transcribed with random hexamers. With immunoSEQ multiplex PCR, TCR beta CDR3 was amplified across 54 Vbeta and 13 Jbeta. TCRdb re-derived calls from the immunoSEQ multiplex PCR reads in MiXCR, one entry per CDR3 protein. Of 150,000 to 200,000 distinct CDR3 sequences listed, around 94% were seen once; the top ten hold 0.11% to 0.15%.

Sequences were obtained from CD4+ T cells from PBMCs. The rearrangement joins TRBV6-6 to TRBJ1-6, with TRBD1 matching 9 bases. The receptor's source is a human donor in good health. The CDR3 sequence is CASKQGARNSPLHF. CDR3 nucleotides: TGTGCCAGCAAACAGGGGGCGCGTAATTCACCCCTCCACTTT.